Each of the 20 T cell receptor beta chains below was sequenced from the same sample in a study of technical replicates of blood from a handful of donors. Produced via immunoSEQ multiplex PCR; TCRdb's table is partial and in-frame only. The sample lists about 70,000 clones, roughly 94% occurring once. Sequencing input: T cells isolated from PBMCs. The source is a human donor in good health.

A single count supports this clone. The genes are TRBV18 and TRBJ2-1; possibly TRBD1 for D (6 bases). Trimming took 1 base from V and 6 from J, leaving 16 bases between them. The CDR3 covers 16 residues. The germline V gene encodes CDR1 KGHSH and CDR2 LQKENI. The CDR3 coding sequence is TGTGCCAGCTCACCACGGGGGACAAGGTCGACCAATGAGCAGTTCTTC. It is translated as CASSPRGTRSTNEQFF.

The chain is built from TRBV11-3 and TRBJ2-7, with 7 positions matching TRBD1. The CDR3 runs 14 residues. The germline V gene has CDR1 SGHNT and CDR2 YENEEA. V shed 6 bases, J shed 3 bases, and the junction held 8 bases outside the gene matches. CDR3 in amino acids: CASRGGQRRYEQYF. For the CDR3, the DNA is TGTGCCAGCAGAGGGGGACAGCGCCGCTACGAGCAGTACTTC.

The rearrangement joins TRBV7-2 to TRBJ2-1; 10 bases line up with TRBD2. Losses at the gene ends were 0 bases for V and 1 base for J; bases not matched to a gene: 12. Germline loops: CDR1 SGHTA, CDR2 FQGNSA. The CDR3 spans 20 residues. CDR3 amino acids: CASSLAASGSSDISYNEQFF. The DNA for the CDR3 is TGTGCCAGCAGCTTAGCGGCTAGCGGGAGTAGTGATATATCCTACAATGAGCAGTTCTTC.

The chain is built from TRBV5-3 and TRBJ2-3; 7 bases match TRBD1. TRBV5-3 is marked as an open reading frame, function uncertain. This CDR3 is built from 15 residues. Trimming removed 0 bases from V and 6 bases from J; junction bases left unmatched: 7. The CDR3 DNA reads TGTGCCAGAAGCTTGGTCAACAGGGGTTTGGATACGCAGTATTTT. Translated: CARSLVNRGLDTQYF.

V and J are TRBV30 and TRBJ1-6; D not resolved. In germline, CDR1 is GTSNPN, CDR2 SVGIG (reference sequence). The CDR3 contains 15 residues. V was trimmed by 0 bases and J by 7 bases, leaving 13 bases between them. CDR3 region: CAWSVFGGLNSPLHF. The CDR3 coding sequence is TGTGCCTGGAGTGTCTTTGGAGGCCTGAATTCACCCCTCCACTTT.

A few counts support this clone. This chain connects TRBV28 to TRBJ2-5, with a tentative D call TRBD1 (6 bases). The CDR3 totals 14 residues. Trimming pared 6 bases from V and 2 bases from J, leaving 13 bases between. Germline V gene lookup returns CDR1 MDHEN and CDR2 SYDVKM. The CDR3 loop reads CASRQGTRQETQYF. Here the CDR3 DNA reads TGTGCCAGCAGACAGGGAACAAGACAAGAGACCCAGTACTTC.

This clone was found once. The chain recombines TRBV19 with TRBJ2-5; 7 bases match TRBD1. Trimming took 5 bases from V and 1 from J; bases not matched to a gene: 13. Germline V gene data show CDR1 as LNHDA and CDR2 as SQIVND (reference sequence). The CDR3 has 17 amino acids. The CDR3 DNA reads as TGTGCCAGTAGTTTAAACCCAACGGGGACAGTCCAAGAGACCCAGTACTTC. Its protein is CASSLNPTGTVQETQYF.

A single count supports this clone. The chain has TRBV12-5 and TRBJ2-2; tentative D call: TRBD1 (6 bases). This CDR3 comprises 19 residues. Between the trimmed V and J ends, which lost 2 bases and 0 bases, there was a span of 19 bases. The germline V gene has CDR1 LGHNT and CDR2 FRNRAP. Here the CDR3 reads CASGLTQSGQTSNTGELFF. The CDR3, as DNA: TGTGCTAGTGGTTTGACCCAATCTGGACAGACCTCGAACACCGGGGAGCTGTTTTTT.

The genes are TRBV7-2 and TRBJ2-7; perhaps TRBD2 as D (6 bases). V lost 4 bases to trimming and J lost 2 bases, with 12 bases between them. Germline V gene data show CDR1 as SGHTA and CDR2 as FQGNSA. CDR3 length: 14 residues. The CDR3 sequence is CASSSRTTPYEQYF. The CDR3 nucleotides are TGTGCCAGCAGCTCGCGGACTACCCCCTACGAGCAGTACTTC. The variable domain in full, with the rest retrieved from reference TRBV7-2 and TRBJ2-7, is GAGVSQSPSNKVTEKGKDVELRCDPISGHTALYWYRQSLGQGLEFLIYFQGNSAPDKSGLPSDRFSAERTGGSVSTLTIQRTQQEDSAVYLCASSSRTTPYEQYFGPGTRLTVT.

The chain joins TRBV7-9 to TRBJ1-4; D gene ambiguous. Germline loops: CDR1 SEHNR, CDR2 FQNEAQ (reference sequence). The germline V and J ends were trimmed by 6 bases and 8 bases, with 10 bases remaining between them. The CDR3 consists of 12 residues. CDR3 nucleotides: TGTGCCAGCAGGTCGGAGAGAGAAAAACTGTTTTTT. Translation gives CASRSEREKLFF.

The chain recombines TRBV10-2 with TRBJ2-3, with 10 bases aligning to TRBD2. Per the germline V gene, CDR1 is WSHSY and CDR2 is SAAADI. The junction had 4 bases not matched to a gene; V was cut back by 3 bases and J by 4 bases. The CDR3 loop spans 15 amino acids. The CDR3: CASSDLAGAPDTQYF. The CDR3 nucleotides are TGCGCCAGCAGTGATCTAGCGGGAGCCCCAGATACGCAGTATTTT.

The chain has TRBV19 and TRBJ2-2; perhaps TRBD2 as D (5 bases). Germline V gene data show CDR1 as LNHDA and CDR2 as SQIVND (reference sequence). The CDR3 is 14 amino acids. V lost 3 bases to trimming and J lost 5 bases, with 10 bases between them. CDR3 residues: CASSISPGTGELFF. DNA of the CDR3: TGTGCCAGTAGTATTTCGCCGGGAACCGGGGAGCTGTTTTTT.

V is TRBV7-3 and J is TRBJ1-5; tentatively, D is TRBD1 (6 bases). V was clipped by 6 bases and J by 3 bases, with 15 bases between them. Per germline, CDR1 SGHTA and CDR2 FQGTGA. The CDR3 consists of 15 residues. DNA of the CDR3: TGTGCCAGCAGGGACAAAGGGGGTAACAATCAGCCCCAGCATTTT. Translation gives CASRDKGGNNQPQHF.

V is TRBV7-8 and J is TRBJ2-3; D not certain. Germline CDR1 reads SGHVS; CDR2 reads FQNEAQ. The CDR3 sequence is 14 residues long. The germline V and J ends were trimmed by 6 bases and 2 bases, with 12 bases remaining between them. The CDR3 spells CASRRLAATDTQYF. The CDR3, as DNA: TGTGCCAGCAGGCGCCTGGCGGCCACAGATACGCAGTATTTT. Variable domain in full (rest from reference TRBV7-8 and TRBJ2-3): GAGVSQSPRYKVAKRGQDVALRCDPISGHVSLFWYQQALGQGPEFLTYFQNEAQLDKSGLPSDRFFAERPEGSVSTLKIQRTQQEDSAVYLCASRRLAATDTQYFGPGTRLTVL.

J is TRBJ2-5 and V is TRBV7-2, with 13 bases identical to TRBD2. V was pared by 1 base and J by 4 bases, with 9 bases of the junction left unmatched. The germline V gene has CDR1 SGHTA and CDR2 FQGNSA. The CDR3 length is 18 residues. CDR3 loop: CASSLELAGGPRAETQYF. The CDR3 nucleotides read TGTGCCAGCAGCTTAGAACTAGCGGGAGGGCCTAGGGCAGAGACCCAGTACTTC.

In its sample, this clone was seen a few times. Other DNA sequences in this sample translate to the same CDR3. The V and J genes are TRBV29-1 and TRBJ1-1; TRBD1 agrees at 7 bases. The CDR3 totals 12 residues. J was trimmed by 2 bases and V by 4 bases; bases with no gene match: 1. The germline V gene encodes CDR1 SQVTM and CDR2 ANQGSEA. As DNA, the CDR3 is TGCAGCGTTGGACAGGGAAACACTGAAGCTTTCTTT. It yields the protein CSVGQGNTEAFF.

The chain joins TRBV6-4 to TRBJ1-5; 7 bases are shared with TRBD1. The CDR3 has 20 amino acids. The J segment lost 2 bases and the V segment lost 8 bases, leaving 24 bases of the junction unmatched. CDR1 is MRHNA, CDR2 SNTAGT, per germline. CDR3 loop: CASEEDPPGQIPVCNQPQHF. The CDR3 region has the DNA TGTGCCAGCGAGGAGGATCCTCCGGGACAGATACCCGTTTGCAATCAGCCCCAGCATTTT.

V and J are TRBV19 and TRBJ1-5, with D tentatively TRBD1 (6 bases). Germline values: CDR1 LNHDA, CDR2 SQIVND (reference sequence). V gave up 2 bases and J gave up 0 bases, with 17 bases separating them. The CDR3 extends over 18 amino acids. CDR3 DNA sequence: TGTGCCAGTAGTATACGCAAGGGGGTCCTAAATAGCAATCAGCCCCAGCATTTT. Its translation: CASSIRKGVLNSNQPQHF.

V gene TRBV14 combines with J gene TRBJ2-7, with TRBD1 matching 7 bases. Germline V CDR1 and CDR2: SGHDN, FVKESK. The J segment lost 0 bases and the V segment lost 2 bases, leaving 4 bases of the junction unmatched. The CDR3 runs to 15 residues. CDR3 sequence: CASSQPDRSSYEQYF. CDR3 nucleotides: TGTGCCAGCAGCCAACCGGACAGGAGCTCCTACGAGCAGTACTTC.

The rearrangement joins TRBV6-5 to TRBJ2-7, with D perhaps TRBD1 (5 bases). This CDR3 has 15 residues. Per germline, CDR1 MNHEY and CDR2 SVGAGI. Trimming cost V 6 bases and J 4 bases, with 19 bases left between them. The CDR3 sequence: CASSQGAGVGYEQYF. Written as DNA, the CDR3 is TGTGCCAGCAGCCAGGGCGCAGGTGTAGGGTACGAGCAGTACTTC.